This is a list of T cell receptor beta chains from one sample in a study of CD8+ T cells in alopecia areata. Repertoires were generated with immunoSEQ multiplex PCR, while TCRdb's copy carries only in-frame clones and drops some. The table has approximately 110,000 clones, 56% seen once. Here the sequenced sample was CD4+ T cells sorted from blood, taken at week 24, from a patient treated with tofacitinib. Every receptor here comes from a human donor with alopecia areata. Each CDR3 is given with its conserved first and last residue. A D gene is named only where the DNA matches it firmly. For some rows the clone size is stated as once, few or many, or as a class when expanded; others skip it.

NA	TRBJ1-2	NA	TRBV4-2	TGTGCCAGCAGCCACCCCGAGAGGAGGGAATATGGCTACACCTTC	CASSHPERREYGYTF
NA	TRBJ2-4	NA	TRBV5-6	TGTGCCAGCAGCTTGGATCTGATGGCCAAAAACATTCAGTACTTC	CASSLDLMAKNIQYF
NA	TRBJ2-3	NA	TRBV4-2	TGTGCCAGCAGCCAACGGGGGAGCACAGATACGCAGTATTTT	CASSQRGSTDTQYF
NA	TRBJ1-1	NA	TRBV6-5	TGTGCCAGCAGGGGGTGGACGGTTGAAGCTTTCTTT	CASRGWTVEAFF
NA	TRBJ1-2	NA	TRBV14	TGTGCCAGCAGCCAAGACTGGGCGGGGGCGGATGGCTACACCTTC	CASSQDWAGADGYTF
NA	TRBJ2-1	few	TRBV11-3	TGTGCCAGCAGCTTATATAGCGGCTCTTACAATGAGCAGTTCTTC	CASSLYSGSYNEQFF
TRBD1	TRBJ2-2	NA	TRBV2	TGTGCCAGCAGTCGACAGGGTACCGGGGAGCTGTTTTTT	CASSRQGTGELFF
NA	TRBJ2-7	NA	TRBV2	TGTGCCAGCAACAAGGGGGGGGACAGCGAGCAGTACTTC	CASNKGGDSEQYF
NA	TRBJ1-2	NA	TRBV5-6	TGTGCCAGCAGCTTGGCGGGTTATGGCTACACCTTC	CASSLAGYGYTF
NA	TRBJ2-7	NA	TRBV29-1	TGCAGCGTTAGTGGACAAAGCTCCTACGAGCAGTACTTC	CSVSGQSSYEQYF
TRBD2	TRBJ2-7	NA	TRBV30	TGTGCCTGGAAGATGACTAGCGGGTCCTACGAGCAGTACTTC	CAWKMTSGSYEQYF
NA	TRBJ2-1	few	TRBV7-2	TGTGCCAGCAGCTTTCGTCCAGACAGTGAGCAGTTCTTC	CASSFRPDSEQFF
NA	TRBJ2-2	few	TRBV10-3	TGTGCCATCAGTGAGTCCGGGGAGCTGTTTTTT	CAISESGELFF
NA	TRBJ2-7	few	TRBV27	TGTGCCAGCAGTTTATTCGCGGGGAGCTCCTACGAGCAGTACTTC	CASSLFAGSSYEQYF
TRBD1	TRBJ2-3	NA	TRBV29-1	TGCAGCGTTGAACGGCAGGGGGCGACAGATACGCAGTATTTT	CSVERQGATDTQYF
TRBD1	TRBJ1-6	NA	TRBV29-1	TGCAGCGTTGGGGACAGGCCGGATTCACCCCTCCACTTT	CSVGDRPDSPLHF
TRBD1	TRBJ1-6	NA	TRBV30	TGTGCCTGGCAGGGACAGGGGAATTCACCCCTCCACTTT	CAWQGQGNSPLHF
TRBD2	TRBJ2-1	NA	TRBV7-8	TGTGCCAGCAGCTTAGCGCGGAGCGGGGCGTACAATGAGCAGTTCTTC	CASSLARSGAYNEQFF
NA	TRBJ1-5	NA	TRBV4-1	TGCGCCAGCAGCCCAGAGGCAGGGCGGGTGAATCAGCCCCAGCATTTT	CASSPEAGRVNQPQHF
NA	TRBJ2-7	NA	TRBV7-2	TGTGCCAGCAGCTTACCACCCCGGGATCAGCAGTACTTC	CASSLPPRDQQYF
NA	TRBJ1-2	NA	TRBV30	TGTGCCTGGAGTCCTTCGACCTATGGCTACACCTTC	CAWSPSTYGYTF
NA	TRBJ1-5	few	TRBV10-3	TGTGCCATCAGTGAAGGGGCCTTTGGGGATCAGCCCCAGCATTTT	CAISEGAFGDQPQHF
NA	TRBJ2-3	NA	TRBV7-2	TGTGCCAGCAGCTTAGGCGGGCTCGGGGATACGCAGTATTTT	CASSLGGLGDTQYF
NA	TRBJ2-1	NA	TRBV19	TGTGCCAGTAGTCCCCTCTACAATGAGCAGTTCTTC	CASSPLYNEQFF
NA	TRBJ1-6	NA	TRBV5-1	TGCGCCAGCAGCTCTGGGGCCTCCGGGGGCTCCTATAATTCACCCCTCCACTTT	CASSSGASGGSYNSPLHF
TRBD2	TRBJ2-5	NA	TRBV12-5	TGTGCTAGTGGGCGGGGGGCCAGTGAGACCCAGTACTTC	CASGRGASETQYF
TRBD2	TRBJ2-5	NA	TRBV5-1	TGCGCCAGCAGCACCGTAGCGGGGGGGCAAGAGACCCAGTACTTC	CASSTVAGGQETQYF
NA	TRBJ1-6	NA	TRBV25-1	TGTGCCAGCAGTGGGGGCCATAATTCACCCCTCCACTTT	CASSGGHNSPLHF
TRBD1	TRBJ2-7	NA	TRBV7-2	TGTGCCAGCAGCCCTCTCCGCGGACAGGGGACTTACGAGCAGTACTTC	CASSPLRGQGTYEQYF
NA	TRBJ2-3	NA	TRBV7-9	TGTGCCAGCAGTATAGGAAGCAACCGGCGGGCAGATACGCAGTATTTT	CASSIGSNRRADTQYF
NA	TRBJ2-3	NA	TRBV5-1	TGCGCCAGCAGAATGACAAGCAACCCCACAGATACGCAGTATTTT	CASRMTSNPTDTQYF
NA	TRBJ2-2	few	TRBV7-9	TGTGCCAGCAGCAAAGGACAGAACACCGGGGAGCTGTTTTTT	CASSKGQNTGELFF
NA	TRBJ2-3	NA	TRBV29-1	TGCAGCGTTTTACCGCCCTCAGATACGCAGTATTTT	CSVLPPSDTQYF
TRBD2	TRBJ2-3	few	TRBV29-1	TGCAGCGTCCGGGGGACTAGCGGGGCCTCAGATACGCAGTATTTT	CSVRGTSGASDTQYF
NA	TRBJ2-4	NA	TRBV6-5	TGTGCCAGCAGTTACGAGCGTAACATTCAGTACTTC	CASSYERNIQYF
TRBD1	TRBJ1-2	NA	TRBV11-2	TGTGCCAGCAGCCCTACCTCGGGACAGGGTTCTGGCTACACCTTC	CASSPTSGQGSGYTF
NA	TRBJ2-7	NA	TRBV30	TGTGCCTGGAGTCCCGCGGTGGTTACGGCCTACGAGCAGTACTTC	CAWSPAVVTAYEQYF
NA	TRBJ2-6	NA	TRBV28	TGTGCCAGCAGGGCGGAGCCCGCCAACGTCCTGACTTTC	CASRAEPANVLTF
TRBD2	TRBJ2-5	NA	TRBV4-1	TGCGCCAGCAGCCAACCGGGACTAGCGGAGGCAGAGACCCAGTACTTC	CASSQPGLAEAETQYF
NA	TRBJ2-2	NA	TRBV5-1	TGCGCCAGCAGCTTGGACGGGACCGGGGAGCTGTTTTTT	CASSLDGTGELFF
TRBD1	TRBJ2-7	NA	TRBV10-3	TGTGCCATCAGTGCAACCGGGACAGGGGTCTCCTACGAGCAGTACTTC	CAISATGTGVSYEQYF